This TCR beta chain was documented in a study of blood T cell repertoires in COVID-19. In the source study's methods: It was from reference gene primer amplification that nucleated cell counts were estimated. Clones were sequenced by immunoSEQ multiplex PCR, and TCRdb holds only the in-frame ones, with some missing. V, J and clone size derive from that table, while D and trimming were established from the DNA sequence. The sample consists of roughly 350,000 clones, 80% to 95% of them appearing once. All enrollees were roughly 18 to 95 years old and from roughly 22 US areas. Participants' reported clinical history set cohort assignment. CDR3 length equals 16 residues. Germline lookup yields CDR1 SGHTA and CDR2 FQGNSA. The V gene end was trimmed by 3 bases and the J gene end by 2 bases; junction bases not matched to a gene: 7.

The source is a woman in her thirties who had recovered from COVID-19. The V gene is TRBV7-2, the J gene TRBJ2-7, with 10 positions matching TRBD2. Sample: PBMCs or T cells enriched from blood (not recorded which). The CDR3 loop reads CASSLGLSGRAYEQYF. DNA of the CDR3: TGTGCCAGCAGCTTGGGGCTAAGCGGGAGGGCCTACGAGCAGTACTTC.